This T cell receptor (beta chain) was identified in a study of blood T cell repertoires in COVID-19 (dated by TCRdb to the early 2020s). With respect to the entire study: Samples from collaborators originated in the United States, Italy and Spain and spanned both the acute and convalescent phases of COVID-19. The prospective study material was composed of cDNA or gDNA derived from T cells, B-cell-depleted T cells, or PBMCs. Subjects who had been exposed to COVID-19, were actively infected with it, or had recovered from it provided the deeply sampled blood TCRbeta repertoires that made up the dataset. The repertoires were released in a freely available public database intended as a resource for research on the immune response to SARS-CoV-2. The samples were drawn from two sources: the first 160 participants of the ongoing ImmuneRACE study, and 950 to 1,500 subjects contributed by 6 global collaborators. Sample metadata almost always included a de-identified subject ID, COVID-19 status, age in years and sex. Where HLA class I and class II types were available, the types were taken from metadata supplied by the sample provider, not from assay-based typing. Results and caveats for the whole study, not just this receptor: How much clinical and demographic metadata was included differed by source and by participant, and the metadata was provided uncurated.

TCRbeta CDR3 regions were amplified from genomic DNA using the immunoSEQ Assay, a bias-controlled multiplex PCR. The original pipeline was this. Nucleated cell counts per sample were estimated from amplification of reference gene primers within the assay. Sequence reads were collapsed and filtered to measure the absolute abundance of every unique TCRbeta CDR3 rearrangement. For each sample, productive Simpson clonality was calculated as the square root of Simpson's diversity index across productive rearrangements. TCRdb provides this immuneACCESS table in a form limited to in-frame rearrangements. Some clones are lacking; in checked studies, under half of them reflect an unresolved V gene, and why the rest are absent is not known. V and J calls and clone size come straight from that table; D and trimming were deduced from the DNA. Within this sample are about 60,000 clones, with around nine tenths of them counted one time only. The ten top clones hold about 4.4% of the sample.

As regards this clone: No antigen is known for it. No base quality information exists; no much larger clone differs at one position.

The collaborating institutions used their own protocols to collect whole blood in K2EDTA tubes. Collaborator samples were shipped for TCRbeta analysis as frozen whole blood, isolated PBMCs, or DNA extracted from either sample type. Per the germline V gene, SGHRS is the CDR1 and YFSETQ is the CDR2. Spanning cysteine to phenylalanine, the CDR3 consists of 14 amino acids. This entry keeps only the CDR3 DNA: 42 bases, framed from base 1. V gives up 4 bases and J gives up 5 bases, and the segment between their germline ends measures 13 bases. Sequencing input: peripheral blood. The TCR was taken from a man in his 60s with acute or convalescent COVID-19. The chain is encoded by TRBV5-1 joined to TRBJ1-5; no D gene call is confident. The CDR3 has the sequence CASSPEGGYQPQHF. The sequenced DNA: TGCGCCAGCAGCCCAGAGGGAGGGTATCAGCCCCAGCATTTT.